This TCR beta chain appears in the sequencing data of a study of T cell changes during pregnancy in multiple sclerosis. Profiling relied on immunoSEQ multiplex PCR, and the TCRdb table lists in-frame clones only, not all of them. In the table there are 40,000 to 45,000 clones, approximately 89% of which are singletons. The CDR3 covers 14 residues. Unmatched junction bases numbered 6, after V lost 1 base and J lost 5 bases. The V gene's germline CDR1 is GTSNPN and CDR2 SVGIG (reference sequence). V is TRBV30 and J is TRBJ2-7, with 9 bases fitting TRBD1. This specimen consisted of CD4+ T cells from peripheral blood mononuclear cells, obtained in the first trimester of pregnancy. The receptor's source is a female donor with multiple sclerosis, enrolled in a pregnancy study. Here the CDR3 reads CAWSGTGDRDEQYF. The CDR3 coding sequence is TGTGCCTGGAGTGGGACAGGGGATCGCGACGAGCAGTACTTC.